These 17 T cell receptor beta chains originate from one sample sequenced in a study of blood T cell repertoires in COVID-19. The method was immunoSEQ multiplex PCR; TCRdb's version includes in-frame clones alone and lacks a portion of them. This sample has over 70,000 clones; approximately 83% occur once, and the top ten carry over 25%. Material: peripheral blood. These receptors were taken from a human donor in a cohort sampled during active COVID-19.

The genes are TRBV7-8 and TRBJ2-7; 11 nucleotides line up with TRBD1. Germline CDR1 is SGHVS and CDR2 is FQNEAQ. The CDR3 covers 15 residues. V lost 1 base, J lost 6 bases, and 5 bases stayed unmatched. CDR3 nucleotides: TGTGCCAGCAGCTTAGGGACAGGGGGCAAAGGCGAGCAGTACTTC. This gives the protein CASSLGTGGKGEQYF.

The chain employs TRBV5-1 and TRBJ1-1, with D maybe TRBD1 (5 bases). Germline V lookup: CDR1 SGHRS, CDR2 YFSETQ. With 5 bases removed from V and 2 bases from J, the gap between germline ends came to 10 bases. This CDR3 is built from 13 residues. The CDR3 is CASSSGQNTEAFF. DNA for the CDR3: TGCGCCAGCAGTTCCGGACAAAACACTGAAGCTTTCTTT.

The CDR3 loop reads CASSFVPATNEKLFF. The DNA for the CDR3 is TGTGCCAGCAGCTTCGTCCCTGCAACTAATGAAAAACTGTTTTTT. The rearrangement joins TRBV7-8 to TRBJ1-4; D unclear. Germline V CDR1 and CDR2: SGHVS, FQNEAQ. The length of the CDR3 is 15 residues. V was cut by 3 bases and J by 0 bases, with 8 bases left in between. The variable domain in full, with the rest retrieved from reference TRBV7-8 and TRBJ1-4, is GAGVSQSPRYKVAKRGQDVALRCDPISGHVSLFWYQQALGQGPEFLTYFQNEAQLDKSGLPSDRFFAERPEGSVSTLKIQRTQQEDSAVYLCASSFVPATNEKLFFGSGTQLSVL.

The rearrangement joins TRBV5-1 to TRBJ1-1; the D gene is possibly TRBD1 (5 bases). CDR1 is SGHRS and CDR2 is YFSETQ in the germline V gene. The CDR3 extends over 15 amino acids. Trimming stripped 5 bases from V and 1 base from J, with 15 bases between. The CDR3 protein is CASRREGIGNTEAFF. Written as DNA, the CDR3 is TGCGCCAGCAGACGGGAGGGGATAGGGAACACTGAAGCTTTCTTT.

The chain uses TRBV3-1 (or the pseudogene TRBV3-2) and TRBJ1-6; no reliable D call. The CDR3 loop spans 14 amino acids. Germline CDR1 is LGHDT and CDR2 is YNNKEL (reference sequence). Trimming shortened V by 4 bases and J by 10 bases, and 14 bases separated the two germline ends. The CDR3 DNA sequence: TGTGCCAGCAGCCCCGGGAGCCCGAAGTCACCCCTCCACTTT. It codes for CASSPGSPKSPLHF.

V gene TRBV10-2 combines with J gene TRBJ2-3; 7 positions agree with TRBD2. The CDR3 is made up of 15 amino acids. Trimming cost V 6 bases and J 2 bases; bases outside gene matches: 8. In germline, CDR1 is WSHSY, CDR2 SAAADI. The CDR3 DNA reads TGCGCCAGCAGCCCTAAGCGGGGAGCCACAGATACGCAGTATTTT. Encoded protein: CASSPKRGATDTQYF.

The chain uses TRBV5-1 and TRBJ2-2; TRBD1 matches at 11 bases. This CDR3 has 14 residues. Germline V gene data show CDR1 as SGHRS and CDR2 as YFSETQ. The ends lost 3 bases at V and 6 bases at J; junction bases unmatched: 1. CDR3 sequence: CASSSGQGAGELFF. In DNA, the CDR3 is TGCGCCAGCAGCTCGGGACAGGGGGCCGGGGAGCTGTTTTTT.

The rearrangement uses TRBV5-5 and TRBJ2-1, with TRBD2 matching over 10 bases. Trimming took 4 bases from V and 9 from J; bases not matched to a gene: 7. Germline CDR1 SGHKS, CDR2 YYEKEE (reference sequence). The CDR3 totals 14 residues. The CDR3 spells CASSPSGGAGEQFF. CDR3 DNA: TGTGCCAGCAGCCCGAGCGGGGGGGCGGGTGAGCAGTTCTTC.

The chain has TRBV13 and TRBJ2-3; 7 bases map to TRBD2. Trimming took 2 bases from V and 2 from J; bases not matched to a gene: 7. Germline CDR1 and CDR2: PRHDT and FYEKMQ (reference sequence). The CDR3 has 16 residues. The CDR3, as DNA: TGTGCCAGCAGCTTAAGTGGGGGGGTTTACACAGATACGCAGTATTTT. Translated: CASSLSGGVYTDTQYF. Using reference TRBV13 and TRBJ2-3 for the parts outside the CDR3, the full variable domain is AAGVIQSPRHLIKEKRETATLKCYPIPRHDTVYWYQQGPGQDPQFLISFYEKMQSDKGSIPDRFSAQQFSDYHSELNMSSLELGDSALYFCASSLSGGVYTDTQYFGPGTRLTVL.

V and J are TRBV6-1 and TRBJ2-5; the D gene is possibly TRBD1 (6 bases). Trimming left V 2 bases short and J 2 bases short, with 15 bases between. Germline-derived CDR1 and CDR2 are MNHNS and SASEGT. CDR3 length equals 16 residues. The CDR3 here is CASSEWGTGRQETQYF. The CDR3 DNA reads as TGTGCCAGCAGTGAATGGGGCACAGGGCGGCAAGAGACCCAGTACTTC.

CDR3 sequence reads: CASREGQGDGYTF. In nucleotides, the CDR3 is TGTGCCAGCAGAGAGGGACAGGGGGATGGCTACACCTTC. The gene calls are TRBV2 and TRBJ1-2; 11 bases are a match to TRBD1. This CDR3 contains 13 residues. V gave up 6 bases and J gave up 6 bases; unmatched junction bases: 3. CDR1 is SNHLY, CDR2 FYNNEI, per germline.

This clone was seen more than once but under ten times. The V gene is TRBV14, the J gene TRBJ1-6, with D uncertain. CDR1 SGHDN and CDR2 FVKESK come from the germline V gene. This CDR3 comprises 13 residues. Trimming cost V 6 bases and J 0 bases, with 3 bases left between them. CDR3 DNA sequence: TGTGCCAGCAGTAACTCCTATAATTCACCCCTCCACTTT. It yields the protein CASSNSYNSPLHF. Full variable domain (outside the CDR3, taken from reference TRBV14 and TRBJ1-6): EAGVTQFPSHSVIEKGQTVTLRCDPISGHDNLYWYRRVMGKEIKFLLHFVKESKQDESGMPNNRFLAERTGGTYSTLKVQPAELEDSGVYFCASSNSYNSPLHFGNGTRLTVT.

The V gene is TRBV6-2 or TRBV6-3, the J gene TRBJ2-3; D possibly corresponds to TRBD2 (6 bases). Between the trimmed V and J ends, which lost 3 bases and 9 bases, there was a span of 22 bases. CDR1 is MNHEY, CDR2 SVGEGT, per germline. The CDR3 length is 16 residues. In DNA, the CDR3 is TGTGCCAGCAGTTATGAGGGCGGGACCTCCAAGAACACGCAGTATTTT. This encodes CASSYEGGTSKNTQYF.

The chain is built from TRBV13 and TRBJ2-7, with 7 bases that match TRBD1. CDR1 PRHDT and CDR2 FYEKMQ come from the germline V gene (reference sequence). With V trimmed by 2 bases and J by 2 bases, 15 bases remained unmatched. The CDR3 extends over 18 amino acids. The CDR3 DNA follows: TGTGCCAGCAGCTTATCCGCCGCAGCGCCAACAGGGGCCTACGAGCAGTACTTC. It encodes CASSLSAAAPTGAYEQYF. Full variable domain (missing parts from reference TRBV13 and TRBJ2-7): AAGVIQSPRHLIKEKRETATLKCYPIPRHDTVYWYQQGPGQDPQFLISFYEKMQSDKGSIPDRFSAQQFSDYHSELNMSSLELGDSALYFCASSLSAAAPTGAYEQYFGPGTRLTVT.

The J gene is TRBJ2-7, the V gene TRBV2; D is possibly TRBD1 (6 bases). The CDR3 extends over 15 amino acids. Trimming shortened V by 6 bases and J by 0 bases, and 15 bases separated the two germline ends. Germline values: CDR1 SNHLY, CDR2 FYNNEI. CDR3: CASSVDSQGSYEQYF. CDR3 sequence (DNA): TGTGCCAGCAGCGTGGACAGCCAAGGCTCCTACGAGCAGTACTTC.

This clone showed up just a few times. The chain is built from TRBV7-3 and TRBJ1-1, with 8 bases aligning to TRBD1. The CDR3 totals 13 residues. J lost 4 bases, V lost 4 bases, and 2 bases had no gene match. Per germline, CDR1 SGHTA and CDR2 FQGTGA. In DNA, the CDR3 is TGTGCCAGCAGCTCCCAGGGGGCCACTGAAGCTTTCTTT. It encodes CASSSQGATEAFF.

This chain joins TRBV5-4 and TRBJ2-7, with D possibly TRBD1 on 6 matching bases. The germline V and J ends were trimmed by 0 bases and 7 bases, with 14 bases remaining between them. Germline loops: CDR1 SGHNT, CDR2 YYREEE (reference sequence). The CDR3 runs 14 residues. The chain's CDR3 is CASSLEQGKGEQYF. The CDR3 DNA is TGTGCCAGCAGCTTGGAACAGGGCAAGGGGGAGCAGTACTTC.